A single sample is the source of the 3 T cell receptor beta chains below, sequenced in a study of OX40 agonist ivuxolimab in advanced cancers. Produced via immunoSEQ multiplex PCR; TCRdb's table is partial and in-frame only. The sample consists of some 85,000 clones, around 90% of them appearing once. Material: CD4+ or CD8+ T cells sorted from blood, obtained in a trial of the OX40 agonist ivuxolimab. These receptor sequences come from an adult with an advanced solid tumor such as melanoma, head and neck, liver or kidney cancer.

This chain joins TRBV6-1 and TRBJ1-2; perhaps TRBD1 as D (6 bases). The V and J ends lost 0 bases and 0 bases respectively, with 11 bases between them. In germline, CDR1 is MNHNS, CDR2 SASEGT. CDR3 length: 16 amino acids. The CDR3 region is CASSEAGTRPNYGYTF. In nucleotides, the CDR3 is TGTGCCAGCAGTGAAGCGGGGACACGGCCTAACTATGGCTACACCTTC.

The V call is TRBV19, the J call TRBJ2-1, with 13 bases aligning to TRBD2. Germline V gene data show CDR1 as LNHDA and CDR2 as SQIVND (reference sequence). The CDR3 length is 16 residues. V lost 5 bases, J lost 4 bases, and 5 bases stayed unmatched. The CDR3 DNA follows: TGTGCCAGTAGTCCTGGGACTAGCGGGGCTTACAATGAGCAGTTCTTC. Its protein product is CASSPGTSGAYNEQFF. Drawing the rest from reference TRBV19 and TRBJ2-1, the complete variable domain is DGGITQSPKYLFRKEGQNVTLSCEQNLNHDAMYWYRQDPGQGLRLIYYSQIVNDFQKGDIAEGYSVSREKKESFPLTVTSAQKNPTAFYLCASSPGTSGAYNEQFFGPGTRLTVL.

The V and J genes are TRBV27 and TRBJ2-1; 8 bases map to TRBD2. The CDR3 spans 14 residues. Germline CDR1 reads MNHEY; CDR2 reads SMNVEV (reference sequence). J gave up 8 bases and V 7 bases, and 10 bases lay outside the gene matches. The DNA for the CDR3 is TGTGCCAGCACCTCTAGCGGGCCCCGGGATGAGCAGTTCTTC. Protein product: CASTSSGPRDEQFF.